These 24 T cell receptor beta chains were all obtained from the same sample, sequenced in a study of blood T cell repertoires in COVID-19. TCRdb's table, derived via immunoSEQ multiplex PCR, lists solely in-frame clones and lacks some. This table holds approximately 64,000 clones, 88% found once. Sequencing was done on a sample of PBMCs or T cells enriched from blood (not recorded which). These receptors originate from a woman in her 40s who had recovered from COVID-19.

The chain recombines TRBV5-4 with TRBJ1-6; TRBD1 might be the D (6 bases). Germline V gene data show CDR1 as SGHNT and CDR2 as YYREEE (reference sequence). Trimming stripped 1 base from V and 6 bases from J, with 14 bases between. The CDR3 extends over 16 amino acids. The CDR3 sequence: CASSLSTTGLNSPLHF. The CDR3 bases are TGTGCCAGCAGCTTGAGTACAACAGGGCTTAATTCACCCCTCCACTTT.

The chain's CDR3 is CASRLPGTSSEQYF. The CDR3 DNA follows: TGTGCCAGCCGCCTCCCCGGGACTAGTTCCGAGCAGTACTTC. V is TRBV5-8 and J is TRBJ2-7; 8 bases are shared with TRBD2. Germline CDR1 is SGHTS and CDR2 is YDEGEE. After removal of 7 bases from V and 6 bases from J, the junction contained 12 bases not matched to a gene. The CDR3 loop spans 14 amino acids.

The CDR3 protein is CASSPQGRETQYF. DNA for the CDR3: TGTGCCAGCAGCCCTCAGGGTAGGGAGACCCAGTACTTC. The chain joins TRBV5-6 to TRBJ2-5; perhaps TRBD1 as D (5 bases). This CDR3 region has 13 residues. V dropped 4 bases and J dropped 5 bases, with 12 bases sitting between them. Germline lookup yields CDR1 SGHDT and CDR2 YYEEEE.

The chain uses TRBV29-1 and TRBJ1-1; TRBD1 matches 7 bases. The J segment lost 5 bases and the V segment lost 2 bases, leaving 5 bases of the junction unmatched. Germline V gene lookup returns CDR1 SQVTM and CDR2 ANQGSEA. This CDR3 has 13 amino acids. CDR3 DNA: TGCAGCGTTGAATACAGGGGAGGAACTGAAGCTTTCTTT. It translates to CSVEYRGGTEAFF. The whole variable domain, filled in from reference TRBV29-1 and TRBJ1-1, reads SAVISQKPSRDICQRGTSLTIQCQVDSQVTMMFWYRQQPGQSLTLIATANQGSEATYESGFVIDKFPISRPNLTFSTLTVSNMSPEDSSIYLCSVEYRGGTEAFFGQGTRLTVV.

The chain is built from TRBV19 and TRBJ2-7; 10 bases line up with TRBD1. This CDR3 has 15 residues. The germline V gene encodes CDR1 LNHDA and CDR2 SQIVND (reference sequence). V was clipped by 5 bases and J by 3 bases; unmatched bases: 7. CDR3 in amino acids: CASSLSGTGVYEQYF. The CDR3 DNA reads TGTGCCAGTAGTTTGTCCGGGACAGGGGTCTACGAGCAGTACTTC.

The rearrangement joins TRBV5-1 to TRBJ1-2, with D possibly matching TRBD1 (5 bases). This CDR3 is 13 amino acids long. V was clipped by 0 bases and J by 6 bases, with 9 bases between them. The V gene's germline CDR1 is SGHRS and CDR2 YFSETQ. The CDR3 spells CASSLDSGDGYTF. The CDR3 DNA reads as TGCGCCAGCAGCTTGGATTCGGGGGATGGCTACACCTTC.

The genes are TRBV11-2 and TRBJ2-1; TRBD1 aligns across 7 bases. V shed 5 bases and J 8 bases; nucleotides not matched to a gene: 6. Germline-derived CDR1 and CDR2 are SGHAT and FQNNGV. CDR3 size: 13 residues. The CDR3 reads CASSPQGWDEQFF. CDR3 nucleotides: TGTGCCAGCAGCCCACAGGGGTGGGATGAGCAGTTCTTC.

V is TRBV12-3 or TRBV12-4 and J is TRBJ1-5; no definite D call. The V gene lost 2 bases and the J gene lost 9 bases, with 8 bases spanning the gap. This CDR3 region has 12 residues. The CDR3 DNA is TGTGCCAGCAGTTTAAACCAGTCGCCCCAGCATTTT. It translates to CASSLNQSPQHF.

This chain links TRBV4-2 with TRBJ2-3; D unresolved. V gave up 1 base and J gave up 8 bases, with 19 bases separating them. This CDR3 has 16 amino acids. Germline CDR1 is LGHNA and CDR2 is YNFKEQ. The chain's CDR3 is CASSQVAQVAVATQYF. The CDR3 bases are TGTGCCAGCAGCCAAGTGGCTCAAGTCGCAGTGGCTACGCAGTATTTT.

The V call is TRBV10-3, the J call TRBJ2-7; D perhaps matches TRBD2 (5 bases). Germline lookup yields CDR1 ENHRY and CDR2 SYGVKD. Trimming stripped 3 bases from V and 3 bases from J, with 9 bases between. This CDR3 spans 13 amino acids. For the CDR3, the DNA is TGTGCCATCAGTGAACGGACTCACTACGAGCAGTACTTC. It is translated as CAISERTHYEQYF.

The chain combines TRBV10-3 with TRBJ2-3, with D unclear. Germline assignment: CDR1 ENHRY and CDR2 SYGVKD. Deletions cut 10 bases from V and 0 bases from J, with 20 bases between. The CDR3 is made up of 16 amino acids. The CDR3 spells CAKVPRPQASTDTQYF. CDR3 sequence (DNA): TGTGCCAAAGTGCCCAGGCCTCAGGCTAGCACAGATACGCAGTATTTT.

The rearrangement joins TRBV5-4 to TRBJ2-7; TRBD1 might be the D (6 bases). Germline loops: CDR1 SGHNT, CDR2 YYREEE (reference sequence). CDR3 length equals 13 residues. V lost 0 bases to trimming and J lost 6 bases, with 10 bases between them. CDR3 sequence reads: CASSLGTDIEQYF. CDR3 nucleotides: TGTGCCAGCAGCTTGGGGACAGACATCGAGCAGTACTTC.

V is TRBV2 and J is TRBJ2-7, with 10 bases identical to TRBD1. V dropped 3 bases and J dropped 3; count of bases not matched to a gene: 8. CDR1 and CDR2 (germline): SNHLY, FYNNEI. The CDR3 extends over 16 amino acids. The CDR3 sequence is CASSDVVTGGDYEQYF. CDR3 sequence (DNA): TGTGCCAGCAGTGACGTAGTGACAGGGGGCGACTACGAGCAGTACTTC.

The chain combines TRBV7-6 with TRBJ2-2; 7 bases line up with TRBD1. The V gene end was trimmed by 3 bases and the J gene end by 4 bases; junction bases not matched to a gene: 14. This CDR3 contains 18 residues. CDR1 is SGHVS, CDR2 FNYEAQ, per germline. The CDR3 region has the DNA TGTGCCAGCAGCTTTTACAGGGGAGTTCGGGGTGGCACCGGGGAGCTGTTTTTT. Translating it yields CASSFYRGVRGGTGELFF.

J is TRBJ2-1 and V is TRBV9, with D tentatively TRBD2 (5 bases). V was trimmed by 0 bases and J by 2 bases, leaving 15 bases between them. The CDR3 contains 17 residues. Germline CDR1 is SGDLS and CDR2 is YYNGEE. CDR3 loop: CASSVGWAAAPYNEQFF. DNA for the CDR3: TGTGCCAGCAGCGTAGGGTGGGCAGCGGCCCCCTACAATGAGCAGTTCTTC.

The gene calls are TRBV7-9 and TRBJ2-1; no clear D. The CDR3 runs to 14 residues. V gave up 2 bases and J gave up 0 bases, with 5 bases separating them. CDR1 is SEHNR and CDR2 is FQNEAQ in the germline V gene (reference sequence). In DNA form, the CDR3 reads TGTGCCAGCAGCTTAACTCGCTCCTACAATGAGCAGTTCTTC. It specifies CASSLTRSYNEQFF.

The V gene is TRBV5-5, the J gene TRBJ1-1, with 9 nucleotides matching TRBD1. Germline loops: CDR1 SGHKS, CDR2 YYEKEE (reference sequence). This CDR3 is 14 amino acids long. V lost 5 bases, J lost 4 bases, and 6 bases stayed unmatched. The CDR3, as DNA: TGTGCCAGCAGACGGACAGGGGTCGGCACTGAAGCTTTCTTT. The encoded protein is CASRRTGVGTEAFF.

This chain uses TRBV7-6 with TRBJ2-5; the match to TRBD1 covers 9 bases. J lost 3 bases, V lost 5 bases, and 4 bases had no gene match. CDR1 SGHVS and CDR2 FNYEAQ come from the germline V gene. This CDR3 has 14 residues. The CDR3 DNA sequence: TGTGCCAGCAGCAAGGACAGGGGTAAAGAGACCCAGTACTTC. Protein: CASSKDRGKETQYF.

The chain combines TRBV7-2 with TRBJ2-3, with 10 bases lining up with TRBD2. This CDR3 has 17 residues. V was clipped by 5 bases and J by 3 bases; unmatched bases: 11. In germline, CDR1 is SGHTA, CDR2 FQGNSA. The CDR3 protein is CASSLKRGGHKTDTQYF. The DNA of the CDR3 is TGTGCCAGCAGCCTAAAGCGGGGGGGCCATAAAACAGATACGCAGTATTTT.

In its sample, this clone was seen a few times. The gene calls are TRBV7-6 and TRBJ1-3; possible D gene TRBD1, 5 bases. The germline gives CDR1 SGHVS, CDR2 FNYEAQ. CDR3 length equals 14 residues. Trimming pared 4 bases from V and 2 bases from J, leaving 9 bases between. The CDR3 sequence is CASSSRTTGNTIYF. The DNA for the CDR3 is TGTGCCAGCAGCTCCCGGACAACTGGAAACACCATATATTTT.

This chain connects TRBV6-5 to TRBJ1-1; 7 bases are shared with TRBD1. The CDR3 is 13 residues long. V trimming: 7 bases; J trimming: 1 base; junction bases outside the gene matches: 3. Germline V gives CDR1 MNHEY, CDR2 SVGAGI. CDR3 sequence: CASTPGGNTEAFF. The CDR3 DNA reads TGTGCCAGCACCCCAGGGGGGAACACTGAAGCTTTCTTT.

J is TRBJ2-6 and V is TRBV13; 11 bases match TRBD2. The length of the CDR3 is 21 residues. V trimming: 5 bases; J trimming: 0 bases; junction bases outside the gene matches: 15. Germline V lookup: CDR1 PRHDT, CDR2 FYEKMQ (reference sequence). DNA of the CDR3: TGTGCCAGCAGCCAACTTGGGGCTAGCGGGGGGACCTACTCTGGGGCCAACGTCCTGACTTTC. It encodes CASSQLGASGGTYSGANVLTF.

The V and J genes are TRBV5-4 and TRBJ1-2, with 7 bases lining up with TRBD1. Germline V gene lookup returns CDR1 SGHNT and CDR2 YYREEE (reference sequence). The CDR3 runs 14 residues. V dropped 2 bases and J dropped 4; count of bases not matched to a gene: 5. In nucleotides, the CDR3 is TGTGCCAGCAGCTTAGGGGGCGCGAGCTATGGCTACACCTTC. Translating gives CASSLGGASYGYTF.

This clone has only one observation. The chain couples TRBV2 to TRBJ1-1; tentatively, D is TRBD1 (5 bases). Germline-derived CDR1 and CDR2 are SNHLY and FYNNEI. Trimming stripped 6 bases from V and 8 bases from J, with 13 bases between. CDR3 size: 12 residues. Here the CDR3 reads CASRAGFPEAFF. The CDR3 coding sequence is TGTGCCAGCAGAGCAGGGTTCCCGGAAGCTTTCTTT. The complete variable domain, with remaining parts taken from reference TRBV2 and TRBJ1-1, reads EPEVTQTPSHQVTQMGQEVILRCVPISNHLYFYWYRQILGQKVEFLVSFYNNEISEKSEIFDDQFSVERPDGSNFTLKIRSTKLEDSAMYFCASRAGFPEAFFGQGTRLTVV.